This is a list of T cell receptor beta chains from one sample in a study of siplizumab effects on memory and regulatory T cells. Assay: immunoSEQ multiplex PCR; the TCRdb copy retains only in-frame clones and omits some. The sample lists about 50,000 clones; over 75% were seen once. Sequencing was done on a sample of naive CD8+ T cells sorted from blood. Receptors originate from a human donor in good health. Each CDR3 is given with its conserved first and last residue. Clone sizes are given selectively: once, few, many, or a class where the clone is expanded.

few	TRBV27	TRBJ2-7	CASSMGLAIYEQYF
once	TRBV5-5	TRBJ2-1	CASSLSSSSFYNEQFF
NA	TRBV7-8	TRBJ2-3	CASSLRFDTQYF
NA	TRBV4-1	TRBJ1-1	CASSQGQGSEAFF
NA	TRBV5-4	TRBJ2-7	CASSLASLGEQYF
once	TRBV27	TRBJ2-7	CASSKHGTQSPYEQYF
NA	TRBV25-1	TRBJ2-7	CASSVDSGPSSYEQYF
once	TRBV27	TRBJ1-2	CASKGPGYGYTF
once	TRBV7-2	TRBJ2-1	CASRNMGPILDEQFF
NA	TRBV5-4	TRBJ1-2	CASSLVRGQWVGYTF
NA	TRBV13	TRBJ2-1	CASSLGLAGANEQFF
NA	TRBV27	TRBJ2-7	CASSFGGSEQYF
NA	TRBV2	TRBJ2-3	CASSEPGTDTQYF
NA	TRBV5-4	TRBJ2-7	CASSPGDGLSSYEQYF
NA	TRBV4-1	TRBJ2-5	CASSQDWGWETQYF
NA	TRBV4-1	TRBJ2-5	CASSQSALDQETQYF
NA	TRBV6-5	TRBJ2-7	CASSDYRSDEQYF
NA	TRBV11-3	TRBJ2-7	CASQARGSYEQYF
once	TRBV27	TRBJ1-4	CASRSPTHKGEKLFF
NA	TRBV2	TRBJ1-2	CASRDRFYGYTF
once	TRBV7-9	TRBJ1-2	CASRGGPGPLEGYTF
NA	TRBV23-1	TRBJ2-4	CASSRAGRRYLAKNIQYF
NA	TRBV10-3	TRBJ1-1	CAISESGGTALMNTEAFF
NA	TRBV27	TRBJ2-7	CASGSGGGNYEQYF
NA	TRBV19	TRBJ1-5	CASRTGGQPQHF
NA	TRBV7-9	TRBJ2-2	CASSLGAAGELFF
NA	TRBV19	TRBJ2-5	CASSLGGREQETQYF
few	TRBV7-8	TRBJ1-2	CASSLTAGNYGYTF
NA	TRBV6-5	TRBJ1-1	CASSYSKQLNTEAFF
NA	TRBV5-1	TRBJ2-7	CASSLDRVEQYF
NA	TRBV7-9	TRBJ1-2	CASSPSGTGGVYGYTF
NA	TRBV6-1	TRBJ1-5	CASSTRDNVNQPQHF
NA	TRBV7-2	TRBJ2-7	CASSVTGGYEQYF
NA	TRBV7-9	TRBJ2-5	CASSHVSGGAWETQYF
few	TRBV27	TRBJ1-1	CASSLRGGPWTEAFF
NA	TRBV29-1	TRBJ1-5	CSLGVGQGLNQPQHF
NA	TRBV25-1	TRBJ2-7	CASSELGYEQYF
NA	TRBV7-2	TRBJ2-5	CASGEWRERDAETQYF
once	TRBV7-6	TRBJ2-6	CASSSWDSQSGANVLTF